This section outlines one TCR beta chain sequence together with its context. Its antigen is still unknown. Sequenced by immunoSEQ multiplex PCR; TCRdb stores in-frame clones only, minus some. The data show about 2 million clones, roughly 94% seen once. These data come from a study of shared clonotypes between healthy human individuals. Study-wide findings and caveats: Enrolling few donors narrowed the genetic and exposure-history diversity that was represented.

Trimming took off 2 bases at V and 1 base at J, with 5 bases between the two ends. The CDR3 runs 14 residues. CDR1 is MNHNY and CDR2 is SVGAGI in the germline V gene (reference sequence). The source is a man aged 18-30 years in good health. The sample comprised naive CD4+ T cells sorted from blood. As to subset: CD45RA+ positively selected. V usage is TRBV6-6 and J usage is TRBJ2-2, with D perhaps TRBD2 (5 bases). CDR3 sequence: CASSYRGNTGELFF. The CDR3 DNA reads as TGTGCCAGCAGTTACCGGGGGAACACCGGGGAGCTGTTTTTT.